One sample yielded the 2 T cell receptor beta chains listed below, sequenced in a study of T-cell memory formation after mild COVID-19. TCRdb re-analysed the 5' RACE reads in MiXCR, keeping a single row per CDR3 protein. The sample has 350,000 or so distinct CDR3 sequences, roughly 20% seen once; the top ten hold around 12%. Sequencing used PBMCs or a T cell subset sorted from them (not recorded which). The receptors were gathered from an adult woman who had mild COVID-19 (a few samples of this study predate the infection). Cell type and time point are not known.

V gene TRBV7-9 combines with J gene TRBJ2-3; weak D call: TRBD2 (5 bases). V gave up 5 bases and J gave up 9 bases, with 15 bases separating them. Germline V gene lookup returns CDR1 SEHNR and CDR2 FQNEAQ (reference sequence). The CDR3 is made up of 13 amino acids. The CDR3 loop reads CASSAGLGKTQYF. CDR3 nucleotide sequence: TGTGCCAGCAGCGCCGGCCTCGGGAAGACGCAGTATTTT.

The V and J genes are TRBV6-5 and TRBJ1-5; D not resolved. V lost 4 bases and J 0 bases, leaving 4 bases between the germline ends. Germline V gene lookup returns CDR1 MNHEY and CDR2 SVGAGI. This CDR3 comprises 13 residues. Here the CDR3 reads CASSWDSNQPQHF. In nucleotides, the CDR3 is TGTGCCAGCAGTTGGGATAGCAATCAGCCCCAGCATTTT.